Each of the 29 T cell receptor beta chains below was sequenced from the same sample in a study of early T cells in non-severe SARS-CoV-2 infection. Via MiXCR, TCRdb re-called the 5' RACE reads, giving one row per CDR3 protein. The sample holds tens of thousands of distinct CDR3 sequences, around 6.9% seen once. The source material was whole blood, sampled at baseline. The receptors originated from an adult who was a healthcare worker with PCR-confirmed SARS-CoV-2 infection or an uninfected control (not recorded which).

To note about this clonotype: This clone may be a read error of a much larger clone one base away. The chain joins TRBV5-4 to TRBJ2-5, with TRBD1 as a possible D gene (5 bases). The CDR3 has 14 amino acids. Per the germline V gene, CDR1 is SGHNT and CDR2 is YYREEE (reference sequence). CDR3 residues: CASSGSADQETRYF. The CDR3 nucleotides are TGTGCCAGCTCAGGGTCGGCGGACCAAGAGACCCGGTACTTC.

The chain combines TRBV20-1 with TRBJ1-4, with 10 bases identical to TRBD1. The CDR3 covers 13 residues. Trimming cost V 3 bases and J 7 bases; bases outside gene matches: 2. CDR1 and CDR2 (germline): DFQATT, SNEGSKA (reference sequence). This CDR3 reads CSARTGGGEKLFF. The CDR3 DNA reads TGCAGTGCTAGGACAGGGGGCGGTGAAAAACTGTTTTTT.

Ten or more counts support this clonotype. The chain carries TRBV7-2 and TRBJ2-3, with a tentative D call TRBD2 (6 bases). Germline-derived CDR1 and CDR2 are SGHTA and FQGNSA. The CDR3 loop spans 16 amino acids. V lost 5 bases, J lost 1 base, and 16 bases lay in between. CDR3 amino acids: CASSDRETRGTDTQYF. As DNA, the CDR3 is TGTGCCAGCAGCGACCGGGAGACCCGGGGCACAGATACGCAGTATTTT.

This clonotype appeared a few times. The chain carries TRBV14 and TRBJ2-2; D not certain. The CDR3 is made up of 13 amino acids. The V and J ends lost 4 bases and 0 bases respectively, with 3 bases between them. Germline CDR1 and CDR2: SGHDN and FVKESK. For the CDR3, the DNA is TGTGCCAGCAGCCGGGCGAACACCGGGGAGCTGTTTTTT. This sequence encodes CASSRANTGELFF.

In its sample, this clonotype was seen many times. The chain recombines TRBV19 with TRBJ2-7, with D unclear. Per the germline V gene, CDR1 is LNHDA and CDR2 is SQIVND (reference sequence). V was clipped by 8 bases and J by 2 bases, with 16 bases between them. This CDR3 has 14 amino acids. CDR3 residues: CASPTSYQPYEQYV. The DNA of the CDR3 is TGTGCCAGTCCCACTTCATATCAACCCTACGAGCAGTACGTC.

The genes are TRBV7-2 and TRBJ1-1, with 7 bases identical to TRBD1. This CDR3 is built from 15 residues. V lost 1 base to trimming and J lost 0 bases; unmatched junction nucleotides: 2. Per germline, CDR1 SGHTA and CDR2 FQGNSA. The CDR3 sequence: CASSLVTGVNTEAFF. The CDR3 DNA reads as TGTGCCAGCAGCTTAGTAACAGGGGTGAACACTGAAGCTTTCTTT.

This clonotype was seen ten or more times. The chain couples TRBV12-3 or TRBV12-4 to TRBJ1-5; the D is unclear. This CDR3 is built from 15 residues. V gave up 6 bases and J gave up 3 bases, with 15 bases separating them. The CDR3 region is CASSPFVESNQPQHF. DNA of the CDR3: TGTGCCAGCAGCCCCTTCGTGGAGTCCAATCAGCCCCAGCATTTT.

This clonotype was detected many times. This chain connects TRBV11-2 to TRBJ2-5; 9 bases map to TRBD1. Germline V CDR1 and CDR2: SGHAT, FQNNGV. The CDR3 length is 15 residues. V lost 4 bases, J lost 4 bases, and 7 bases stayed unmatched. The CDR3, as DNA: TGTGCCAGCAGCTCAACAGGGGGCGGGGGAGAGACCCAGTACTTC. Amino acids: CASSSTGGGGETQYF.

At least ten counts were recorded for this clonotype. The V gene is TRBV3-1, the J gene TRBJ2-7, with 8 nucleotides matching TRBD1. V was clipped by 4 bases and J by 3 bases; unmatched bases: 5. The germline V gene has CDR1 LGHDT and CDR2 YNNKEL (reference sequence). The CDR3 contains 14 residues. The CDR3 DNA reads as TGTGCCAGCAGCCGGGGGACAGGTGACTACGAGCAGTACGTC. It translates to CASSRGTGDYEQYV.

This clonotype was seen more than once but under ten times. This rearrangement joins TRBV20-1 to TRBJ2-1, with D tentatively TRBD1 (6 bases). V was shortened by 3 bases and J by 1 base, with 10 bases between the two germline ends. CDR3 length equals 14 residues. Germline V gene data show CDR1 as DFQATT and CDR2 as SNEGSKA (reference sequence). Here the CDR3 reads CSASQGISYNEQFF. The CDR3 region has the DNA TGCAGTGCTAGCCAGGGGATTTCCTACAATGAGCAGTTCTTC.

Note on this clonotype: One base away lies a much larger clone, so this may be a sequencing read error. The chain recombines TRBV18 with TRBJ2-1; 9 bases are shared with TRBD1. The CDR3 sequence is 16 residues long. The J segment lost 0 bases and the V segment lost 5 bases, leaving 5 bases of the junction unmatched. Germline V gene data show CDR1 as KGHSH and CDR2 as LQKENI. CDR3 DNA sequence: TGTGCCAGCTCAGGGGGGACAGGGCGCTCCTACAATGAGCAGTTCTTC. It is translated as CASSGGTGRSYNEQFF.

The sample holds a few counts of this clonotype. Here the CDR3 DNA reads TGCGCCAGCAGCTTGCAGGGGAGCTCCTACAATGAGCAGTTCTTC. The encoded protein is CASSLQGSSYNEQFF. The chain recombines TRBV5-1 with TRBJ2-1; perhaps TRBD1 as D (6 bases). The CDR3 is 15 amino acids. Trimming took off 1 base at V and 0 bases at J, with 8 bases between the two ends. Germline values: CDR1 SGHRS, CDR2 YFSETQ.

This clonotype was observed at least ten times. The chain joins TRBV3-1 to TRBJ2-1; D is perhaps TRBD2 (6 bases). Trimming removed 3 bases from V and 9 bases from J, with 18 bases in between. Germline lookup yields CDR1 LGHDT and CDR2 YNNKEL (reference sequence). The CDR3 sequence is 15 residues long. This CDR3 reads CASSQKLGGHFEQFF. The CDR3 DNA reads TGTGCCAGCAGCCAGAAATTAGGAGGGCATTTTGAGCAGTTCTTC.

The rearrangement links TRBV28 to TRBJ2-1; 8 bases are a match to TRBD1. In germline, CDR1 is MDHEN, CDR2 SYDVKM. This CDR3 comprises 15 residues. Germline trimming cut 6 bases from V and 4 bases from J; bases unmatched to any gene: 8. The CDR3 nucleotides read TGTGCCAGCAGACGCGGACAGGGTCGGTACAATGAGCAGTTCTTC. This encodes CASRRGQGRYNEQFF.

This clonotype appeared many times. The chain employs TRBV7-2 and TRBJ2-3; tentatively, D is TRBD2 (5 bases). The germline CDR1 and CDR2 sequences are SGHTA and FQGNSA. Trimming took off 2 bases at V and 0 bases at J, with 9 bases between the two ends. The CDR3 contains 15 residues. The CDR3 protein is CASSLTAVSTDTQYF. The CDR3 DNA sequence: TGTGCCAGCAGCTTAACAGCGGTTAGCACAGATACGCAGTATTTT.

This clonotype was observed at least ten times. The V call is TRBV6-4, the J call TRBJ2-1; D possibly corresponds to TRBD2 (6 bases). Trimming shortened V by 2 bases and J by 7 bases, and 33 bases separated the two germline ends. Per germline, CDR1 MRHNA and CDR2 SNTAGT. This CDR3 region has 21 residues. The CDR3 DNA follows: TGTGCCAGCAGTGACCCAGACCCCGTGGAGGGGTGCCCCGGCATGAGGAATGAGCAGTTCTTC. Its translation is CASSDPDPVEGCPGMRNEQFF.

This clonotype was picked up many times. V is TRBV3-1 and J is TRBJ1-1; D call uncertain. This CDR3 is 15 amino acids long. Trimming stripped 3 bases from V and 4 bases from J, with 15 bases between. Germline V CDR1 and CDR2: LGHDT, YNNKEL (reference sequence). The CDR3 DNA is TGTGCCAGCAGCCATCAGGCTGGGAGTAGCACTGAAGCTTTCTTT. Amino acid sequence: CASSHQAGSSTEAFF. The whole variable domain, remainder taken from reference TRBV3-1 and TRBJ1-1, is DTAVSQTPKYLVTQMGNDKSIKCEQNLGHDTMYWYKQDSKKFLKIMFSYNNKELIINETVPNRFSPKSPDKAHLNLHINSLELGDSAVYFCASSHQAGSSTEAFFGQGTRLTVV.

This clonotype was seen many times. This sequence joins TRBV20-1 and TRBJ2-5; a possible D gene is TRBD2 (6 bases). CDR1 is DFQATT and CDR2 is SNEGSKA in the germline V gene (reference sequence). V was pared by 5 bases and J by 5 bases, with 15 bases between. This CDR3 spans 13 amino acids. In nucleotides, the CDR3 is TGCAGTGCTTACGCCGGGACTCTGGAGACCCAGTACTTC. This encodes CSAYAGTLETQYF.

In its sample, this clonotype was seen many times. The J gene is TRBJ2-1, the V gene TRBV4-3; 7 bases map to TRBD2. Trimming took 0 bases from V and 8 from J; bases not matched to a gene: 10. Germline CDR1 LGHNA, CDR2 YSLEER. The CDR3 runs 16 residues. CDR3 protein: CASSQDPGEGRHEQFF. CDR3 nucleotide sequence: TGCGCCAGCAGCCAAGATCCGGGGGAGGGCCGGCATGAGCAGTTCTTC.

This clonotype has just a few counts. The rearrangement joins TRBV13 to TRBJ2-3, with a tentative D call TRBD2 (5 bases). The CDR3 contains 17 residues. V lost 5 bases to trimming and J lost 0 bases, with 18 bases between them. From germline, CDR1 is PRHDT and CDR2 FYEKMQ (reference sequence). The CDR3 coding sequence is TGTGCCAGCAGCAGGCGGGCTATCCCCTACAGCACAGATACGCAGTATTTT. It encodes CASSRRAIPYSTDTQYF.

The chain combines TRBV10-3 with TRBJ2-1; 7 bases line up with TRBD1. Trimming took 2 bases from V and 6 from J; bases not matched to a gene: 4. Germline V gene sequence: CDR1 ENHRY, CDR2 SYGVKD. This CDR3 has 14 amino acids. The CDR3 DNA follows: TGTGCCATCAGTGAGGGGCACAGGGGCAATGAGCAGTTCTTC. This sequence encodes CAISEGHRGNEQFF.

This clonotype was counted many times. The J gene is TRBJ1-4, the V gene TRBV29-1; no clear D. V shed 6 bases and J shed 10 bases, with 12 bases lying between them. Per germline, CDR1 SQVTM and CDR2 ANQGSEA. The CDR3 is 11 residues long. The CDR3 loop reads CSVPVVGKLFF. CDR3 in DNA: TGCAGCGTCCCAGTCGTCGGAAAACTGTTTTTT.

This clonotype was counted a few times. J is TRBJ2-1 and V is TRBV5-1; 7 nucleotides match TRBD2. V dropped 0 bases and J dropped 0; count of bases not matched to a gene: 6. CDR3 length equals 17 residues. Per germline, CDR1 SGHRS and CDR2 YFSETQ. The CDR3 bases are TGCGCCAGCAGCTTGGTGGCTAGCGGCAGCTCCTACAATGAGCAGTTCTTC. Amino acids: CASSLVASGSSYNEQFF.

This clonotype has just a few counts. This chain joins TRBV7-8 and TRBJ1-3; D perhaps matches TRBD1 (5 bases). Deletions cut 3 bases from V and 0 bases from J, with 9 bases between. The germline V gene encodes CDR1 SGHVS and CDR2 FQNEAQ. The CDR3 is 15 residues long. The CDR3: CASSLQGTSGNTIYF. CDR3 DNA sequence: TGTGCCAGCAGCTTGCAGGGTACCTCTGGAAACACCATATATTTT.

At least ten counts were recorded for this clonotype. The CDR3 loop is CASSLGGMAEAFF. The DNA of the CDR3 is TGTGCCAGCAGTTTGGGCGGGATGGCTGAAGCTTTCTTT. The chain carries TRBV12-3 or TRBV12-4 and TRBJ1-1, with D unclear. V was shortened by 3 bases and J by 6 bases, with 11 bases between the two germline ends. This CDR3 has 13 amino acids.

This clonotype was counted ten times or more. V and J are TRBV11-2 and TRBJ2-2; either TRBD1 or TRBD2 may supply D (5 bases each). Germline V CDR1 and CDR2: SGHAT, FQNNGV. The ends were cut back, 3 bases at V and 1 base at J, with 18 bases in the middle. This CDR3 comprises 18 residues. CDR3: CASSFPDGTQVNTGELFF. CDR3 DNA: TGTGCCAGCAGCTTCCCCGACGGGACCCAGGTGAACACCGGGGAGCTGTTTTTT. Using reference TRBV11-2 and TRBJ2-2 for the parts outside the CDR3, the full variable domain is EAGVAQSPRYKIIEKRQSVAFWCNPISGHATLYWYQQILGQGPKLLIQFQNNGVVDDSQLPKDRFSAERLKGVDSTLKIQPAKLEDSAVYLCASSFPDGTQVNTGELFFGEGSRLTVL.

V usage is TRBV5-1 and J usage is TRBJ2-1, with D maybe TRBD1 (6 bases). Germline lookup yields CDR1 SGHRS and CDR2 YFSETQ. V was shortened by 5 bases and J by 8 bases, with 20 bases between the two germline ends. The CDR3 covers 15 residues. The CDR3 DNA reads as TGCGCCAGCAGGGCCGGGACACCTGTTTTGGATGAGCAGTTCTTC. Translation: CASRAGTPVLDEQFF.

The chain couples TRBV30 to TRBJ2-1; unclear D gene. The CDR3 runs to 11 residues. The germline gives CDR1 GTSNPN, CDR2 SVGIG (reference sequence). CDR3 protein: CASRQDNEQFF. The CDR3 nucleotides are TGTGCTTCAAGGCAAGACAATGAGCAGTTCTTC.

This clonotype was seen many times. The chain's CDR3 is CATSGGTGHSDEQFF. The CDR3 DNA reads as TGTGCCACCAGTGGGGGGACAGGGCATTCGGATGAGCAGTTCTTC. The chain combines TRBV24-1 with TRBJ2-1, with 9 bases aligning to TRBD1. Germline V lookup: CDR1 KGHDR, CDR2 SFDVKD. This CDR3 comprises 15 residues. V lost 5 bases to trimming and J lost 8 bases; unmatched junction nucleotides: 9.